This entry lists 10 T cell receptor beta chains sequenced from one sample in a study of CD8+ T cells in alopecia areata. After isolation, RNA underwent reverse transcription to generate cDNA as the sequencing template. Profiling relied on immunoSEQ multiplex PCR, and the TCRdb table lists in-frame clones only, not all of them. The table shows 110,000 to 150,000 clones, with about 88% occurring only once. Treatment of the sample: oral pan-JAK inhibitor, 5-10 mg twice daily. Sample: CD8+ T cells sorted from blood, taken at week 4, from a patient treated with tofacitinib. These receptors all stem from a human donor with alopecia areata.

The chain links TRBV7-9 to TRBJ1-1; the D gene is possibly TRBD1 (5 bases). In germline, CDR1 is SEHNR, CDR2 FQNEAQ (reference sequence). This CDR3 spans 13 amino acids. The V end lost 4 bases, the J end lost 1 base, and 7 bases lay between the germline ends. For the CDR3, the DNA is TGTGCCAGCAGCTCGACAGAGAACACTGAAGCTTTCTTT. This sequence encodes CASSSTENTEAFF.

CDR3 amino acids: CSVEDAGVYNEQFF. The CDR3 coding sequence is TGCAGCGTTGAAGATGCCGGAGTCTACAATGAGCAGTTCTTC. The chain joins TRBV29-1 to TRBJ2-1; D not resolved. Looked up from germline, CDR1 is SQVTM and CDR2 is ANQGSEA. This CDR3 has 14 residues. With 0 bases removed from V and 3 bases from J, the gap between germline ends came to 9 bases.

The chain employs TRBV9 and TRBJ2-1, with D unclear. The germline CDR1 and CDR2 sequences are SGDLS and YYNGEE. The CDR3 runs 16 residues. V dropped 4 bases and J dropped 0 bases, with 14 bases sitting between them. CDR3 in amino acids: CASSTLDQSSYNEQFF. CDR3 nucleotides: TGTGCCAGCAGCACCCTTGATCAGAGCTCCTACAATGAGCAGTTCTTC.

This sequence joins TRBV6-4 and TRBJ2-1; D unclear. CDR1 is MRHNA, CDR2 SNTAGT, per germline. Trimming took 2 bases from V and 0 from J, leaving 11 bases between them. The CDR3 has 16 amino acids. The CDR3: CASSDKGPSSYNEQFF. In DNA, the CDR3 is TGTGCCAGCAGTGACAAAGGCCCTAGCTCCTACAATGAGCAGTTCTTC.

The chain employs TRBV4-1 and TRBJ2-7; the match to TRBD2 covers 10 bases. Trimming removed 4 bases from V and 4 bases from J; junction bases left unmatched: 7. The CDR3 runs to 15 residues. CDR1 MGHRA and CDR2 YSYEKL come from the germline V gene. This CDR3 is CASSLLAGEPYEQYF. CDR3 sequence (DNA): TGCGCCAGCAGCCTGCTAGCGGGAGAGCCATACGAGCAGTACTTC.

J is TRBJ2-7 and V is TRBV7-6; possibly TRBD1 for D (6 bases). Germline loops: CDR1 SGHVS, CDR2 FNYEAQ. This CDR3 is 13 amino acids long. Trimming took 0 bases from V and 5 from J, leaving 8 bases between them. Here the CDR3 DNA reads TGTGCCAGCAGCTTAGCACAGGGAGACGAGCAGTACTTC. This translates into CASSLAQGDEQYF. Together with reference TRBV7-6 and TRBJ2-7, the CDR3 gives the full variable domain: GAGVSQSPRYKVTKRGQDVALRCDPISGHVSLYWYRQALGQGPEFLTYFNYEAQQDKSGLPNDRFSAERPEGSISTLTIQRTEQRDSAMYRCASSLAQGDEQYFGPGTRLTVT.

This rearrangement joins TRBV13 to TRBJ2-7; 7 positions agree with TRBD2. The CDR3 is 13 residues long. The V and J ends lost 5 bases and 0 bases, in that order; junction bases with no gene match: 1. Looked up from germline, CDR1 is PRHDT and CDR2 is FYEKMQ (reference sequence). The CDR3 loop reads CASSQRGSYEQYF. The CDR3 DNA reads TGTGCCAGCAGCCAGCGGGGCTCCTACGAGCAGTACTTC.

The J gene is TRBJ2-1, the V gene TRBV30; TRBD2 matches 10 bases. The CDR3 consists of 13 residues. Germline V gives CDR1 GTSNPN, CDR2 SVGIG (reference sequence). V was clipped by 4 bases and J by 8 bases; unmatched bases: 5. CDR3 sequence reads: CAWNSGGAHEQFF. The CDR3 nucleotides are TGTGCCTGGAACAGCGGGGGGGCGCATGAGCAGTTCTTC. The full variable domain, in which reference TRBV30 and TRBJ2-1 provide the parts outside the CDR3, is SQTIHQWPATLVQPVGSPLSLECTVEGTSNPNLYWYRQAAGRGLQLLFYSVGIGQISSEVPQNLSASRPQDRQFILSSKKLLLSDSGFYLCAWNSGGAHEQFFGPGTRLTVL.

This chain joins TRBV7-6 and TRBJ2-7, with TRBD2 identical over 13 bases. From germline, CDR1 is SGHVS and CDR2 FNYEAQ. V lost 4 bases and J lost 4; bases outside the gene matches: 10. The CDR3 is 17 amino acids. The CDR3 reads CASSSGLAGEGAYEQYF. CDR3 in DNA: TGTGCCAGCAGCTCAGGACTAGCGGGAGAAGGGGCTTACGAGCAGTACTTC.

The chain uses TRBV12-5 and TRBJ2-1; no clear D. V lost 1 base to trimming and J lost 8 bases, with 9 bases between them. This CDR3 has 13 amino acids. Germline CDR1 LGHNT, CDR2 FRNRAP. The CDR3 reads CASGLARKDEQFF. CDR3 bases: TGTGCTAGTGGTTTGGCCCGCAAGGATGAGCAGTTCTTC.